This T cell receptor beta chain was profiled in a study of cytomegalovirus exposure and HLA in healthy donors. Findings and limits, study-wide: The study listed 164 cytomegalovirus-associated TCR beta chains. Analysis was performed later, and it showed HLA-associated TCR beta chains to be more clonally expanded than equally common others.

The CDR3 covers 12 residues. From germline, CDR1 is MNHNY and CDR2 SVGAGI (reference sequence). Trimming stripped 2 bases from V and 4 bases from J, with 3 bases between. This clone showed up just once. The antigen is undetermined. The study ran its PCR with 60 Vbeta and 13 Jbeta primers. Method: immunoSEQ multiplex PCR; TCRdb's copy keeps in-frame clones and lacks some. The repertoire holds about 89,000 clones, around 77% seen once, with less than 4.5% in the top ten. The TCR comes from a man aged 25 to 45 in good health and CMV-seronegative. This rearrangement joins TRBV6-6 to TRBJ1-5, with unresolved D. Specimen: PBMCs. CDR3 sequence (DNA): TGTGCCAGCAGTTACCAGAATCAGCCCCAGCATTTT. This sequence encodes CASSYQNQPQHF.